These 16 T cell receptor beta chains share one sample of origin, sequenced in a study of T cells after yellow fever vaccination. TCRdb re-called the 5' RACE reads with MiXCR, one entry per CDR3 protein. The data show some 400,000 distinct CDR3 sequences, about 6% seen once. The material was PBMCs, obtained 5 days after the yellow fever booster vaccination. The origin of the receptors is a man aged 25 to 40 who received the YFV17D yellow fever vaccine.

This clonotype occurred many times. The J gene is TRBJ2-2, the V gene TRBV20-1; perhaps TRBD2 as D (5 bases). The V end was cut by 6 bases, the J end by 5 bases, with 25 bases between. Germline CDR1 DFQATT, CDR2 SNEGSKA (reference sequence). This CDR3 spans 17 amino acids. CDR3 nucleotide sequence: TGCAGTGCAAGAAGGACTGATCTCATAGACTCGACCGGGGAGCTGTTTTTT. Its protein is CSARRTDLIDSTGELFF.

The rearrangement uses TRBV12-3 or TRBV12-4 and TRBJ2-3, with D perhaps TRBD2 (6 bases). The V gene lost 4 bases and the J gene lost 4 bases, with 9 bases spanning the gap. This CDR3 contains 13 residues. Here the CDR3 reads CASSWWEADTQYF. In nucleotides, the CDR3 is TGTGCCAGCAGTTGGTGGGAGGCAGATACGCAGTATTTT.

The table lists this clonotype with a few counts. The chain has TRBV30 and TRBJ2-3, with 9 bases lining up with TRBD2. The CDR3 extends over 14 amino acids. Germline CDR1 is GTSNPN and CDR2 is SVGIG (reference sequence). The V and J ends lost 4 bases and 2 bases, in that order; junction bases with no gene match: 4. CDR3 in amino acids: CAWTSGEATDTQYF. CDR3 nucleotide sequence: TGTGCCTGGACTAGCGGGGAGGCCACAGATACGCAGTATTTT.

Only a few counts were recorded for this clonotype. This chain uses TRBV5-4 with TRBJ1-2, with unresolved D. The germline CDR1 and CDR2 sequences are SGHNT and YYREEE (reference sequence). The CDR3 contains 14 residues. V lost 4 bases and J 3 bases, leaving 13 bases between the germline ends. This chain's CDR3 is CASSEQTGDYGYTF. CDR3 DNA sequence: TGTGCCAGCAGCGAACAAACTGGGGACTATGGCTACACCTTC.

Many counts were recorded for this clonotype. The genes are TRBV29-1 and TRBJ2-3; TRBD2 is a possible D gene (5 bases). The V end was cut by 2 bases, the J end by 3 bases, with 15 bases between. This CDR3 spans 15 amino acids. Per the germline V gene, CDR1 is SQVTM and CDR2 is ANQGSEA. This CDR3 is CSVEPTRGGTDTQYF. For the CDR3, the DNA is TGCAGCGTTGAACCAACCCGCGGCGGGACAGATACGCAGTATTTT.

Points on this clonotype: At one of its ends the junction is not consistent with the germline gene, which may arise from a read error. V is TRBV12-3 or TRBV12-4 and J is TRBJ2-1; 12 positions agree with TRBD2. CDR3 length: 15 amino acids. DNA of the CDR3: TGTGCCAGCGGTTTTGGACTAGCGGGAAGCGATGAGCAGTTCTTC. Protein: CASGFGLAGSDEQFF.

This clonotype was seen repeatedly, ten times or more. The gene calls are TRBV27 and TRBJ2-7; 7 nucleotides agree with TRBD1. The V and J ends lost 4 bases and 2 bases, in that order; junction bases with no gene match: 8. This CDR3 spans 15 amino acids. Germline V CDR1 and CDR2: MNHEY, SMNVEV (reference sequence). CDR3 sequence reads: CASSSTGTEPYEQYF. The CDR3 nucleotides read TGTGCCAGCAGTTCAACCGGGACAGAACCCTACGAGCAGTACTTC.

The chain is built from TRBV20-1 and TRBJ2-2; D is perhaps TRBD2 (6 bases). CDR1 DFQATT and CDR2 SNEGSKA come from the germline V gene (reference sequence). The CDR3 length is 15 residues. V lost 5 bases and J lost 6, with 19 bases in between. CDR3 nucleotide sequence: TGCAGTGCTCTAGGTCCCGGGAGAGGAGCCGGGGAGCTGTTTTTT. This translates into CSALGPGRGAGELFF.

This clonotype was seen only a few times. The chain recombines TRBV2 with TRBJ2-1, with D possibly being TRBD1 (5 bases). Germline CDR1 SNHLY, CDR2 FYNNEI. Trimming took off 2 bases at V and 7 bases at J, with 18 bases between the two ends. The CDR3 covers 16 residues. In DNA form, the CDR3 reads TGTGCCAGCAGTGAAAAGGGCCGTCAAAGGGGTAATGAGCAGTTCTTC. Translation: CASSEKGRQRGNEQFF. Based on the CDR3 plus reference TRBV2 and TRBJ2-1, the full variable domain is EPEVTQTPSHQVTQMGQEVILRCVPISNHLYFYWYRQILGQKVEFLVSFYNNEISEKSEIFDDQFSVERPDGSNFTLKIRSTKLEDSAMYFCASSEKGRQRGNEQFFGPGTRLTVL.

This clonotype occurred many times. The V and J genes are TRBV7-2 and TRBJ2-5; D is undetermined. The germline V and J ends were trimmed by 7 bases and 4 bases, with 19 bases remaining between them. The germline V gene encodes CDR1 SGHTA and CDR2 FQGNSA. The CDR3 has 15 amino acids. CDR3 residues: CASTRNLRYPETQYF. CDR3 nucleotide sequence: TGTGCCAGCACCCGCAACCTGAGGTACCCAGAGACCCAGTACTTC.

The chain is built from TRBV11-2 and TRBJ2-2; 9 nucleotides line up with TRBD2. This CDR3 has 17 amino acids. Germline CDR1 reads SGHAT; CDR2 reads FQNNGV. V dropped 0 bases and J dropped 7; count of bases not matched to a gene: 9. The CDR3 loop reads CASSLDWISGSIGELFF. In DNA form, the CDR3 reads TGTGCCAGCAGCTTAGATTGGATTAGCGGGAGTATCGGGGAGCTGTTTTTT.

Here the CDR3 DNA reads TGTGCCAGCAGCCCTGCCCCGGGGTGGGGCGAGCAGTTCTTC. It yields the protein CASSPAPGWGEQFF. This chain connects TRBV9 to TRBJ2-1; D tentatively fits TRBD1 or TRBD2 (5 bases each). Trimming stripped 4 bases from V and 10 bases from J, with 18 bases between. This CDR3 is 14 amino acids long. Germline V gene sequence: CDR1 SGDLS, CDR2 YYNGEE.

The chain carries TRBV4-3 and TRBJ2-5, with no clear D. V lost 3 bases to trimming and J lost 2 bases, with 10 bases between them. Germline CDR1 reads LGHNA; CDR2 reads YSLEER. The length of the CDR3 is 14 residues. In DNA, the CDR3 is TGCGCCAGCAGCCAGGAGATGGGACAAGAGACCCAGTACTTC. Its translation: CASSQEMGQETQYF.

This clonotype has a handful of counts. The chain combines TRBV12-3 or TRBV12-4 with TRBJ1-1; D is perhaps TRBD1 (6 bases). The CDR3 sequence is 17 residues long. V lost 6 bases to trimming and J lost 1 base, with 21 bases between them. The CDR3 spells CASREEQGFRGNTEAFF. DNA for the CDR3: TGTGCCAGCAGAGAAGAACAGGGTTTCAGGGGGAACACTGAAGCTTTCTTT.

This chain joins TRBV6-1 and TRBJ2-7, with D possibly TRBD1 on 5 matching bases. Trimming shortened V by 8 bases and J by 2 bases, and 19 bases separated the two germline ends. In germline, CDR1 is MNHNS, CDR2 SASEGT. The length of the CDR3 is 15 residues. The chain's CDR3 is CASGRVMTAAYEQYF. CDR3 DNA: TGTGCCAGCGGAAGAGTGATGACAGCAGCCTACGAGCAGTACTTC.

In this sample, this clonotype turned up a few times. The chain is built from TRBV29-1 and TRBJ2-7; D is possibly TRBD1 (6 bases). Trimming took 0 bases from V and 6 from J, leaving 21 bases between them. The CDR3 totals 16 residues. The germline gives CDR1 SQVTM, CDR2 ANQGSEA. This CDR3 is CSVEDLPETNRAEQYF. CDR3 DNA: TGCAGCGTTGAAGATCTTCCAGAGACAAACAGGGCCGAGCAGTACTTC.